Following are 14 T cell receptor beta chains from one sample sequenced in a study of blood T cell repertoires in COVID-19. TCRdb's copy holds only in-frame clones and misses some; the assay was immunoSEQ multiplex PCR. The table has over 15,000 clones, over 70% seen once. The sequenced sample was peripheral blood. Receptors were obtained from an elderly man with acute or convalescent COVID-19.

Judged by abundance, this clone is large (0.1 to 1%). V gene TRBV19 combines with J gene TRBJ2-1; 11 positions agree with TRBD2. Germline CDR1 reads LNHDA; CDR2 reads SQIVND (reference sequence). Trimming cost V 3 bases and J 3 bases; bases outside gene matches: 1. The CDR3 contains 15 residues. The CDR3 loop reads CASSMTSGDYNEQFF. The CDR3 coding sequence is TGTGCCAGTAGTATGACTAGCGGGGACTACAATGAGCAGTTCTTC.

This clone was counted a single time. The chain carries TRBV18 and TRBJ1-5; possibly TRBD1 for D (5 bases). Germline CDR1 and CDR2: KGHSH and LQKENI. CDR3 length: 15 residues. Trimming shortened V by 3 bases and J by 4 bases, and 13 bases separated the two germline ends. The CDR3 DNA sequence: TGTGCCAGCTCACCCGGATGGGGGGAAAATCAGCCCCAGCATTTT. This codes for CASSPGWGENQPQHF.

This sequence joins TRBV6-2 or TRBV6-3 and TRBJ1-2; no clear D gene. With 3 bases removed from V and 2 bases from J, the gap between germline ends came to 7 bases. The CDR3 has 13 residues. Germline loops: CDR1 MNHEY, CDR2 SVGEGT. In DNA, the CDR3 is TGTGCCAGCAGTTATGAGCGGAACTATGGCTACACCTTC. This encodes CASSYERNYGYTF.

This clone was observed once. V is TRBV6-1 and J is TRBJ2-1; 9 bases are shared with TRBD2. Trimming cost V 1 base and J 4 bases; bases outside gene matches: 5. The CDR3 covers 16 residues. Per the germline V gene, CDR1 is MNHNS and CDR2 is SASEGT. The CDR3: CASSEVAGGPYNEQFF. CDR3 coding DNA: TGTGCCAGCAGTGAAGTGGCGGGGGGGCCGTACAATGAGCAGTTCTTC.

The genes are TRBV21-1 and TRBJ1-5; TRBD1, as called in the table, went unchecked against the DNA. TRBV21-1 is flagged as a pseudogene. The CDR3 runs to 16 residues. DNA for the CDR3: TGTGCCAGCACCACCAAGGGACAGGGCAGCAATCAGCCCCAGCATTTT. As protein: CASTTKGQGSNQPQHF.

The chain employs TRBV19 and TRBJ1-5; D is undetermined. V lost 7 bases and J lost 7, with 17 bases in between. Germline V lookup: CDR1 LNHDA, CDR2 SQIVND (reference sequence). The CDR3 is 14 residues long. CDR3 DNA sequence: TGTGCCAGTACCACGAGCCGGGTTGGGCAGCCCCAGCATTTT. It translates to CASTTSRVGQPQHF.

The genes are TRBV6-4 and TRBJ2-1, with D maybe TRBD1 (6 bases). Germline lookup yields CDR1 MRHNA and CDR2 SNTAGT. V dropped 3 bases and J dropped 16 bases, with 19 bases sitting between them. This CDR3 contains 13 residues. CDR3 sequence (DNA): TGTGCCAGCAGTGAGACCGAGACAGGCCGAAACTTCTTC. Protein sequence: CASSETETGRNFF.

In DNA form, the CDR3 reads TGCAGCGTGGGGGGACAGTCAAGCACAGATACGCAGTATTTT. As protein: CSVGGQSSTDTQYF. The rearrangement uses TRBV29-1 and TRBJ2-3, with D maybe TRBD1 (7 bases). The CDR3 length is 14 residues. CDR1 is SQVTM, CDR2 ANQGSEA, per germline. V was pared by 6 bases and J by 0 bases, with 13 bases between.

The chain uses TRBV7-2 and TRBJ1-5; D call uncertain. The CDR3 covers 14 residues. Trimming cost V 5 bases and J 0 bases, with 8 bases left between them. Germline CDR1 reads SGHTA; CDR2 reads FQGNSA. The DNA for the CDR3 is TGTGCCAGCAGCCGTGGGCCTAGCAATCAGCCCCAGCATTTT. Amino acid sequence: CASSRGPSNQPQHF.

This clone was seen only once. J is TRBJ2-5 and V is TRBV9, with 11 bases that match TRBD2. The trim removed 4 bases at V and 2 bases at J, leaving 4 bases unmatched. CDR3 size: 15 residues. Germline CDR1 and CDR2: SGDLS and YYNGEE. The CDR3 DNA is TGTGCCAGCAGCCCTAGCGGGGGGTTTCAAGAGACCCAGTACTTC. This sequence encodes CASSPSGGFQETQYF.

The CDR3 protein is CASSPGTGRGNTEAFF. DNA for the CDR3: TGTGCCAGCTCACCGGGGACAGGGAGAGGGAACACTGAAGCTTTCTTT. V gene TRBV18 combines with J gene TRBJ1-1; 9 bases are a match to TRBD1. The CDR3 consists of 16 residues. Germline trimming cut 3 bases from V and 1 base from J; bases unmatched to any gene: 6. Germline V gives CDR1 KGHSH, CDR2 LQKENI.

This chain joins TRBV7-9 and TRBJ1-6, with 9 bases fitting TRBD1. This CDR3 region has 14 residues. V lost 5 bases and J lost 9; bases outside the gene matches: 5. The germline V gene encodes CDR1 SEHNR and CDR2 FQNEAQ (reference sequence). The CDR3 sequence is CASSRDRVFSPLHF. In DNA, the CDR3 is TGTGCCAGCAGCCGGGACAGGGTTTTTTCACCCCTCCACTTT.

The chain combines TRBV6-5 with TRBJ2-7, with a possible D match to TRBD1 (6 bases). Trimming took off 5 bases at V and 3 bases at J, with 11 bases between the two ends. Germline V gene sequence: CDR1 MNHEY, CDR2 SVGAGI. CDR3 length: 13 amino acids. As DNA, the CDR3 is TGTGCCAGCAGTCCGGACAGAGGCTACGAGCAGTACTTC. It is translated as CASSPDRGYEQYF.

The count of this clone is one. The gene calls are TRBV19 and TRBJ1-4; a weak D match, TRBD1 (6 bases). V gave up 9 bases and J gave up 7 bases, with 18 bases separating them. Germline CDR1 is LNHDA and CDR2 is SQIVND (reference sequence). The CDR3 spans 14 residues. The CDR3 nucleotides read TGTGCCAGCAGACCCAGGGGCGCCGGTGAAAAACTGTTTTTT. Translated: CASRPRGAGEKLFF.